This TCR beta chain is drawn from a study of Graves' ophthalmopathy and Graves' hyperthyroidism. Findings of the study overall: Appearing in blood as well were most expanded thyroid clonotypes above 0.001 frequency.

V dropped 2 bases and J dropped 4; count of bases not matched to a gene: 2. CDR3 length: 14 residues. Germline CDR1 SGHVS, CDR2 FQNEAQ. The authors amplified TCR beta CDR3 regions, and they did so from RNA transcripts for repertoire sequencing. After a first-round RT-PCR with HTBI primers, a second-round multiplex PCR was run. TCRdb independently ran MiXCR on the multiplex PCR reads; one entry per CDR3 protein. The sample holds about 400,000 distinct CDR3 sequences, approximately 16% seen once. As for this clonotype: Its antigen is undetermined.

PBMCs were density-gradient isolated from 10 ml fresh blood. The chain employs TRBV7-8 and TRBJ2-7; 10 positions match TRBD2. This receptor was obtained from a woman under 30 with Graves' ophthalmopathy. Sequences were obtained from peripheral blood. CDR3 sequence reads: CASSLTAGGYEQYF. The CDR3 nucleotides are TGTGCCAGCAGCTTAACAGCGGGGGGGTACGAGCAGTACTTC.